These 2 T cell receptor beta chains were all obtained from the same sample, sequenced in a study of blood T cell repertoires in COVID-19. Sequencing used immunoSEQ multiplex PCR; TCRdb keeps in-frame clones, though not all of them. The table has roughly 180,000 clones, more than 65% seen once. The sequenced sample consisted of peripheral blood. The receptors stem from an older woman with COVID-19, enrolled during active disease.

The chain employs TRBV29-1 and TRBJ2-5, with 8 bases lining up with TRBD1. The CDR3 covers 13 residues. Germline assignment: CDR1 SQVTM and CDR2 ANQGSEA. After removal of 4 bases from V and 4 bases from J, the junction contained 5 bases not matched to a gene. In nucleotides, the CDR3 is TGCAGCGTTGGGCAGGGGGCAGGAGAGACCCAGTACTTC. Its translation: CSVGQGAGETQYF.

The chain couples TRBV28 to TRBJ2-3; TRBD2 is a possible D gene (5 bases). The CDR3 has 15 amino acids. The V end lost 3 bases, the J end lost 1 base, and 11 bases lay between the germline ends. CDR1 and CDR2 (germline): MDHEN, SYDVKM. The CDR3 loop is CASSLVAPRTDTQYF. In DNA form, the CDR3 reads TGTGCCAGCAGTTTGGTAGCGCCACGCACAGATACGCAGTATTTT.